This entry describes one T cell receptor beta chain. What it binds is not known. This sample stems from a study of monozygotic twins with inflammatory bowel disease. CDR3 size: 13 residues. Germline-derived CDR1 and CDR2 are LNHNV and YYDKDF (reference sequence). Study results and limitations: Perhaps reflecting limited power, concordant and discordant twins did not differ in repertoire similarity.

TCRdb reprocessed the 5' RACE reads and stores each CDR3 protein as one record, lacking DNA. The sample includes 120,000 to 150,000 distinct CDR3 sequences. Sequenced material: blood. The receptor comes from a human donor with ulcerative colitis or Crohn's disease, or a healthy co-twin of an affected twin (not recorded which). The chain recombines TRBV15 with TRBJ1-3. CDR3 sequence: CATSRGQVNTIYF.